These 13 T cell receptor beta chains were sequenced from one sample in a study of beta chain features in type 1 diabetes. Since all of the isolated RNA was reverse transcribed, expressed TCRB transcripts were what got sequenced. Generated by immunoSEQ multiplex PCR, the TCRdb table keeps only in-frame clones and is missing some. The sample lists 400,000 to 450,000 clones, approximately 15% occurring once. Sequenced material: naive CD4+ T cells from blood. These receptors all come from a man aged 25-45 years in good health.

The J gene is TRBJ2-5, the V gene TRBV5-4; D tentatively fits TRBD1 or TRBD2 (7 bases each). Germline V gene lookup returns CDR1 SGHNT and CDR2 YYREEE (reference sequence). The CDR3 loop spans 14 amino acids. V dropped 3 bases and J dropped 3 bases, with 12 bases sitting between them. The CDR3 here is CASSSTGREETQYF. For the CDR3, the DNA is TGTGCCAGCAGCTCGACAGGGAGGGAAGAGACCCAGTACTTC. Full variable domain (outside the CDR3, taken from reference TRBV5-4 and TRBJ2-5): ETGVTQSPTHLIKTRGQQVTLRCSSQSGHNTVSWYQQALGQGPQFIFQYYREEENGRGNFPPRFSGLQFPNYSSELNVNALELDDSALYLCASSSTGREETQYFGPGTRLLVL.

The sample holds a few counts of this clone. This chain joins TRBV27 and TRBJ2-7; D perhaps matches TRBD1 (5 bases). The CDR3 is 14 residues long. The germline gives CDR1 MNHEY, CDR2 SMNVEV (reference sequence). V dropped 4 bases and J dropped 5 bases, with 15 bases sitting between them. CDR3 in amino acids: CASSSRGSRDEQYF. Here the CDR3 DNA reads TGTGCCAGCAGTTCAAGGGGTTCGCGCGACGAGCAGTACTTC.

The rearrangement links TRBV12-5 to TRBJ1-2; 8 bases are shared with TRBD1. J was trimmed by 5 bases and V by 6 bases; bases with no gene match: 8. CDR1 is LGHNT, CDR2 FRNRAP, per germline. The CDR3 is 14 amino acids. CDR3 in DNA: TGTGCTAGTGGCCCTGGGACAGGACGGTATGGCTACACCTTC. Protein product: CASGPGTGRYGYTF. The full variable domain, completed using reference TRBV12-5 and TRBJ1-2, is DARVTQTPRHKVTEMGQEVTMRCQPILGHNTVFWYRQTMMQGLELLAYFRNRAPLDDSGMPKDRFSAEMPDATLATLKIQPSEPRDSAVYFCASGPGTGRYGYTFGSGTRLTVV.

The V and J genes are TRBV4-1 and TRBJ1-1, with D tentatively TRBD1 (5 bases). V lost 0 bases, J lost 7 bases, and 15 bases lay in between. The CDR3 length is 15 residues. Germline V gives CDR1 MGHRA, CDR2 YSYEKL. The CDR3 DNA is TGCGCCAGCAGCCAAGAGGCGCAGGGAGACGGTGAAGCTTTCTTT. It encodes CASSQEAQGDGEAFF.

This clone was detected a few times. The V gene is TRBV10-3, the J gene TRBJ2-5; 9 nucleotides line up with TRBD1. Trimming cost V 6 bases and J 5 bases; bases outside gene matches: 4. Germline CDR1 and CDR2: ENHRY and SYGVKD. CDR3 length: 13 amino acids. The CDR3 region is CAIRDRGTETQYF. The DNA of the CDR3 is TGTGCCATCAGGGACAGGGGAACGGAGACCCAGTACTTC.

Only a few counts were recorded for this clone. The chain is built from TRBV30 and TRBJ2-5; TRBD2 is a possible D gene (6 bases). CDR3 size: 13 residues. The germline CDR1 and CDR2 sequences are GTSNPN and SVGIG (reference sequence). The V gene lost 0 bases and the J gene lost 5 bases, with 10 bases spanning the gap. CDR3 DNA sequence: TGTGCCTGGAGTGTAGGCGGGATGGAGACCCAGTACTTC. Amino acid sequence: CAWSVGGMETQYF.

This clone was seen a handful of times. The rearrangement joins TRBV14 to TRBJ1-1; D unclear. Germline V gives CDR1 SGHDN, CDR2 FVKESK. V lost 6 bases to trimming and J lost 0 bases, with 8 bases between them. The CDR3 has 13 amino acids. CDR3 sequence: CASSRKVNTEAFF. CDR3 DNA: TGTGCCAGCAGTCGTAAGGTGAACACTGAAGCTTTCTTT.

The CDR3 is CASSPGLAGANPSGTQYF. As DNA, the CDR3 is TGTGCCAGCAGCCCCGGGCTAGCGGGGGCCAACCCTTCTGGTACGCAGTATTTT. The chain has TRBV7-2 and TRBJ2-3; 10 nucleotides line up with TRBD2. CDR3 length: 18 amino acids. CDR1 is SGHTA, CDR2 FQGNSA, per germline. With V trimmed by 5 bases and J by 8 bases, 19 bases remained unmatched.

The rearrangement uses TRBV7-2 and TRBJ2-2, with 10 bases that match TRBD2. J gave up 7 bases and V 3 bases, and 14 bases lay outside the gene matches. CDR3 size: 18 residues. From germline, CDR1 is SGHTA and CDR2 FQGNSA. The CDR3 protein is CASSLIIPAGGPGGELFF. The DNA of the CDR3 is TGTGCCAGCAGCTTGATCATTCCAGCGGGAGGGCCCGGCGGGGAGCTGTTTTTT.

The V and J genes are TRBV15 and TRBJ2-7; the D gene is possibly TRBD1 (6 bases). The length of the CDR3 is 15 residues. V was cut by 4 bases and J by 2 bases, with 15 bases left in between. From germline, CDR1 is LNHNV and CDR2 YYDKDF (reference sequence). Here the CDR3 reads CATSKDRGFPYEQYF. CDR3 nucleotide sequence: TGTGCCACCAGCAAGGACAGAGGGTTCCCCTACGAGCAGTACTTC.

V is TRBV30 and J is TRBJ1-2; 10 bases are shared with TRBD1. J gave up 8 bases and V 2 bases, and 5 bases lay outside the gene matches. The CDR3 totals 13 residues. CDR1 is GTSNPN and CDR2 is SVGIG in the germline V gene (reference sequence). The CDR3 DNA reads TGTGCCTGGAGTCTGGGACAGGGGAACGGCTACACCTTC. Translation gives CAWSLGQGNGYTF.

This clone was counted a few times. CDR3 DNA sequence: TGCGCCAGCAGCGCGTGGGGCGGCGAGAAACACAATGAGCAGTTCTTC. This encodes CASSAWGGEKHNEQFF. This sequence joins TRBV5-1 and TRBJ2-1, with D possibly TRBD1 on 5 matching bases. The CDR3 is 16 amino acids. With 4 bases removed from V and 5 bases from J, the gap between germline ends came to 19 bases. Per germline, CDR1 SGHRS and CDR2 YFSETQ. Using reference TRBV5-1 and TRBJ2-1 for the parts outside the CDR3, the full variable domain is KAGVTQTPRYLIKTRGQQVTLSCSPISGHRSVSWYQQTPGQGLQFLFEYFSETQRNKGNFPGRFSGRQFSNSRSEMNVSTLELGDSALYLCASSAWGGEKHNEQFFGPGTRLTVL.

The chain employs TRBV2 and TRBJ2-1, with 7 bases fitting TRBD2. The CDR3 loop spans 15 amino acids. Germline V gene lookup returns CDR1 SNHLY and CDR2 FYNNEI. V lost 5 bases to trimming and J lost 0 bases; unmatched junction nucleotides: 4. Here the CDR3 DNA reads TGTGCCAGCAGTTCAGCGGGGAGCTCCTACAATGAGCAGTTCTTC. Encoded protein: CASSSAGSSYNEQFF.